One T cell receptor (beta chain) is described in this entry. Profiling relied on immunoSEQ multiplex PCR, and the TCRdb table lists in-frame clones only, not all of them. Of about 150,000 clones in the sample, around four fifths were seen once. This record comes from a study of blood T cell repertoires in COVID-19. Whole-study context: The United States, Italy and Spain supplied acute and convalescent COVID-19 samples. PBMCs, B-cell-depleted T cells, or T cells provided the cDNA or gDNA that made up the material.

V was cut by 8 bases and J by 7 bases, with 20 bases left in between. This CDR3 has 14 residues. The V gene's germline CDR1 is MNHEY and CDR2 SVGAGI. The chain employs TRBV6-5 and TRBJ1-1, with D possibly TRBD1 on 6 matching bases. The receptor was derived from a woman older than 75 with acute or convalescent COVID-19. Sequenced sample: peripheral blood. CDR3 in amino acids: CASGTRGGMVEAFF. The CDR3 DNA follows: TGTGCCAGCGGTACCAGGGGAGGGATGGTTGAAGCTTTCTTT.